These 25 T cell receptor beta chains were sequenced from one sample in a study of patients and donors after allogeneic stem cell transplantation. TCRdb independently ran MiXCR on the RT-PCR reads; one entry per CDR3 protein. The table shows some 230,000 distinct CDR3 sequences, with 13% to 15% occurring only once. Sequenced: blood, either unsorted or a sorted T cell fraction (not recorded which). These receptor sequences come from a human donor who was either an allogeneic HSCT recipient or a stem cell or donor lymphocyte infusion donor (not recorded which). It is not recorded whose cells these are; they may come from a transplant donor.

This clonotype was detected a few times. The chain links TRBV5-6 to TRBJ1-2; no clear D. Germline V gene data show CDR1 as SGHDT and CDR2 as YYEEEE. The CDR3 is 15 amino acids. V was cut by 0 bases and J by 0 bases, with 9 bases left in between. The CDR3 DNA follows: TGTGCCAGCAGCTTGGTGAGGGCAGCTAACTATGGCTACACCTTC. Its protein product is CASSLVRAANYGYTF. Full variable domain (outside the CDR3, taken from reference TRBV5-6 and TRBJ1-2): DAGVTQSPTHLIKTRGQQVTLRCSPKSGHDTVSWYQQALGQGPQFIFQYYEEEERQRGNFPDRFSGHQFPNYSSELNVNALLLGDSALYLCASSLVRAANYGYTFGSGTRLTVV.

This clonotype was seen repeatedly, ten times or more. The chain carries TRBV4-3 and TRBJ1-2; TRBD1 is a possible D gene (6 bases). The germline V gene encodes CDR1 LGHNA and CDR2 YSLEER. This CDR3 contains 14 residues. Trimming removed 0 bases at V and 7 bases at J, with 12 bases between. In nucleotides, the CDR3 is TGCGCCAGCAGCCAAGAGCAGGGGACGTTTGGCTACACCTTC. This codes for CASSQEQGTFGYTF.

The CDR3 nucleotides read TGTGCCAGCAGCCAAGGGACAGGCAACAATTCACCCCTCCACTTT. Translating gives CASSQGTGNNSPLHF. This chain links TRBV3-1 with TRBJ1-6; TRBD1 matches 7 bases. Germline values: CDR1 LGHDT, CDR2 YNNKEL (reference sequence). V trimming: 1 base; J trimming: 7 bases; junction bases outside the gene matches: 4. The length of the CDR3 is 15 residues.

Ten or more counts support this clonotype. V is TRBV12-3 or TRBV12-4 and J is TRBJ2-3; D gene uncertain. The CDR3 is 11 amino acids. Trimming took off 4 bases at V and 4 bases at J, with 3 bases between the two ends. The CDR3: CASSSSDTQYF. The CDR3 DNA reads TGTGCCAGCAGTTCCTCAGATACGCAGTATTTT.

This clonotype was seen many times. The gene calls are TRBV24-1 and TRBJ1-2; 11 positions match TRBD1. This CDR3 is 15 amino acids long. Germline-derived CDR1 and CDR2 are KGHDR and SFDVKD. The ends lost 3 bases at V and 8 bases at J; junction bases unmatched: 7. As DNA, the CDR3 is TGTGCCACCAGTGATCCGGGACAGGGGGAAAGGGGCTACACCTTC. Translation gives CATSDPGQGERGYTF.

The gene calls are TRBV6-1 and TRBJ1-2, with D tentatively TRBD1 (5 bases). The V and J ends lost 6 bases and 7 bases respectively, with 27 bases between them. The CDR3 runs to 17 residues. Germline-derived CDR1 and CDR2 are MNHNS and SASEGT. The CDR3 loop reads CASSGLDVGVRIRGYTF. The CDR3 coding sequence is TGTGCCAGCAGCGGACTTGACGTAGGGGTCCGAATTCGTGGCTACACCTTC.

This clonotype was seen more than once but under ten times. The chain links TRBV3-1 to TRBJ2-7, with D perhaps being TRBD1 or TRBD2 (6 bases each). Per the germline V gene, CDR1 is LGHDT and CDR2 is YNNKEL (reference sequence). Between the trimmed V and J ends, which lost 1 base and 4 bases, there was a span of 14 bases. The length of the CDR3 is 15 residues. CDR3 sequence reads: CASSQGGGLGYEQYF. The CDR3 nucleotides are TGTGCCAGCAGCCAAGGTGGGGGGCTTGGATACGAGCAGTACTTC.

The V and J genes are TRBV6-1 and TRBJ2-1; TRBD2 matches 16 bases. Germline CDR1 MNHNS, CDR2 SASEGT. J lost 9 bases, V lost 6 bases, and 8 bases had no gene match. The CDR3 sequence is 16 residues long. Here the CDR3 DNA reads TGTGCCAGCAGCCCCGGGACTAGCGGGAGGGTTGGTGAGCAGTTCTTC. This sequence encodes CASSPGTSGRVGEQFF.

V and J are TRBV4-3 and TRBJ2-3; the match to TRBD2 covers 8 bases. Trimming cost V 6 bases and J 6 bases; bases outside gene matches: 5. This CDR3 is 13 amino acids long. Germline V CDR1 and CDR2: LGHNA, YSLEER. CDR3 amino acids: CASSRLAGDTQYF. The CDR3 region has the DNA TGCGCCAGCAGTAGATTAGCGGGGGATACGCAGTATTTT.

The J gene is TRBJ1-5, the V gene TRBV6-1, with D possibly TRBD1 on 6 matching bases. V lost 6 bases, J lost 6 bases, and 18 bases lay in between. This CDR3 has 15 residues. Germline V lookup: CDR1 MNHNS, CDR2 SASEGT. The CDR3 nucleotides read TGTGCCAGCAGCGGGAGGGACACGCTCGGTCAGCCCCAGCATTTT. It specifies CASSGRDTLGQPQHF.

This clonotype was seen ten or more times. The chain joins TRBV7-2 to TRBJ2-3, with D hard to call. V lost 1 base and J 0 bases, leaving 5 bases between the germline ends. This CDR3 spans 14 amino acids. CDR1 is SGHTA and CDR2 is FQGNSA in the germline V gene. The CDR3 DNA reads as TGTGCCAGCAGCTTAGACGCAAGCACAGATACGCAGTATTTT. Its translation is CASSLDASTDTQYF.

J is TRBJ1-1 and V is TRBV30; no clear D gene. The CDR3 runs 13 residues. V was shortened by 2 bases and J by 8 bases, with 15 bases between the two germline ends. Germline V gene sequence: CDR1 GTSNPN, CDR2 SVGIG (reference sequence). CDR3 protein: CAWSPGGWREAFF. CDR3 DNA sequence: TGTGCCTGGAGTCCCGGAGGATGGCGGGAAGCTTTCTTT.

This clonotype was seen a handful of times. The CDR3, as DNA: TGTGCCAGCAGTTCGAGGGCGGGACTAGCGGGATTCTCTGGGGCCAACGTCCTGACTTTC. Its translation is CASSSRAGLAGFSGANVLTF. The chain couples TRBV12-3 or TRBV12-4 to TRBJ2-6, with 13 bases fitting TRBD2. This CDR3 is built from 20 residues. Trimming removed 4 bases from V and 0 bases from J; junction bases left unmatched: 9.

In this sample, this clonotype turned up a few times. The rearrangement uses TRBV20-1 and TRBJ2-2; D is possibly TRBD1 or TRBD2 (5 bases each). CDR3 length: 15 residues. V was shortened by 0 bases and J by 6 bases, with 14 bases between the two germline ends. CDR1 and CDR2 from the germline V gene are DFQATT and SNEGSKA (reference sequence). The CDR3 sequence is CSARDRGQGSGELFF. Here the CDR3 DNA reads TGCAGTGCTAGAGATCGGGGTCAGGGATCCGGGGAGCTGTTTTTT.

This clonotype was observed many times. The rearrangement uses TRBV25-1 and TRBJ1-5; 8 bases line up with TRBD1. Germline V gene data show CDR1 as MGHDK and CDR2 as SYGVNS. V shed 3 bases, J shed 6 bases, and the junction held 10 bases outside the gene matches. CDR3 size: 16 residues. The CDR3 reads CASSDSGTGGFQPQHF. CDR3 DNA: TGTGCCAGCAGTGATTCTGGGACAGGTGGGTTTCAGCCCCAGCATTTT.

This clonotype has ten or more counts. The chain joins TRBV7-2 to TRBJ1-1, with unresolved D. CDR1 is SGHTA and CDR2 is FQGNSA in the germline V gene. CDR3 length: 16 amino acids. V lost 5 bases and J lost 7, with 23 bases in between. The CDR3 sequence: CASSQENWYEYGEAFF. CDR3 DNA: TGTGCCAGCAGCCAAGAGAACTGGTATGAGTATGGTGAAGCTTTCTTT.

In this sample, this clonotype turned up once. A much larger clone differs by one base, so this may be a read error. The genes are TRBV12-3 or TRBV12-4 and TRBJ1-2; TRBD1 aligns across 9 bases. This CDR3 is built from 15 residues. Germline trimming cut 8 bases from V and 0 bases from J; bases unmatched to any gene: 7. This CDR3 reads CASAGTGTPNYGYTF. The CDR3 region has the DNA TGTGCCAGCGCTGGGACAGGGACCCCTAACTATGGCTACACCTTC.

This clonotype has only a few counts. The chain couples TRBV3-1 to TRBJ2-7, with 9 bases aligning to TRBD2. Germline CDR1 is LGHDT and CDR2 is YNNKEL (reference sequence). The CDR3 length is 15 residues. V shed 2 bases, J shed 2 bases, and the junction held 4 bases outside the gene matches. This chain's CDR3 is CASSQLAGGPYEQYF. The DNA for the CDR3 is TGTGCCAGCAGCCAACTGGCGGGAGGGCCCTACGAGCAGTACTTC.

V gene TRBV7-2 combines with J gene TRBJ1-3; tentative D call: TRBD1 (6 bases). The CDR3 runs to 15 residues. Trimming shortened V by 2 bases and J by 4 bases, and 12 bases separated the two germline ends. Per germline, CDR1 SGHTA and CDR2 FQGNSA. The CDR3 bases are TGTGCCAGCAGCTTACGTCGGACAGTAGGAAACACCATATATTTT. As protein: CASSLRRTVGNTIYF.

Many counts were recorded for this clonotype. The chain combines TRBV7-2 with TRBJ2-7; D is unresolved. In germline, CDR1 is SGHTA, CDR2 FQGNSA. CDR3 length equals 14 residues. V was clipped by 3 bases and J by 6 bases, with 15 bases between them. The CDR3 DNA follows: TGTGCCAGCAGCTTGGGTCCCCAAGGTTTCGAGCAGTACTTC. It specifies CASSLGPQGFEQYF.

The chain has TRBV7-2 and TRBJ1-6, with D uncertain. The CDR3 sequence is 15 residues long. CDR1 and CDR2 from the germline V gene are SGHTA and FQGNSA. With 2 bases removed from V and 4 bases from J, the gap between germline ends came to 9 bases. This CDR3 reads CASSLFSGYNSPLHF. The DNA of the CDR3 is TGTGCCAGCAGCTTATTTTCGGGATATAATTCACCCCTCCACTTT.

This clonotype was seen only a few times. The chain has TRBV9 and TRBJ1-1; D is uncertain. Germline CDR1 and CDR2: SGDLS and YYNGEE. This CDR3 spans 14 amino acids. The V and J ends lost 0 bases and 0 bases respectively, with 6 bases between them. For the CDR3, the DNA is TGTGCCAGCAGCGTAGGGGGTATGAACACTGAAGCTTTCTTT. Protein product: CASSVGGMNTEAFF. The full variable domain, with the rest looked up from reference TRBV9 and TRBJ1-1, is DSGVTQTPKHLITATGQRVTLRCSPRSGDLSVYWYQQSLDQGLQFLIQYYNGEERAKGNILERFSAQQFPDLHSELNLSSLELGDSALYFCASSVGGMNTEAFFGQGTRLTVV.

V is TRBV2 and J is TRBJ1-1; D is undetermined. CDR3 length: 12 amino acids. Trimming shortened V by 9 bases and J by 6 bases, and 14 bases separated the two germline ends. Germline V gene data show CDR1 as SNHLY and CDR2 as FYNNEI. DNA of the CDR3: TGTGCCAGTTCGACTCAAGGCCCTGAAGCTTTCTTT. Its protein product is CASSTQGPEAFF.

The J gene is TRBJ1-3, the V gene TRBV15, with D unclear. The CDR3 loop spans 16 amino acids. Germline lookup yields CDR1 LNHNV and CDR2 YYDKDF (reference sequence). V was trimmed by 0 bases and J by 2 bases, leaving 11 bases between them. The CDR3 sequence is CATSRDWGGPGNTIYF. The CDR3 DNA follows: TGTGCCACCAGCAGAGATTGGGGTGGACCTGGAAACACCATATATTTT.

This clonotype was recorded many times. The V and J genes are TRBV10-3 and TRBJ2-3, with 10 bases that match TRBD1. The germline CDR1 and CDR2 sequences are ENHRY and SYGVKD. This CDR3 has 16 amino acids. Trimming took 6 bases from V and 0 from J; bases not matched to a gene: 6. CDR3 in amino acids: CAIRKLDRGSTDTQYF. The CDR3 DNA reads TGTGCCATCAGAAAATTGGACAGGGGGAGCACAGATACGCAGTATTTT.